These 23 T cell receptor beta chains share one sample of origin, sequenced in a study of blood T cell repertoires in COVID-19. Profiling relied on immunoSEQ multiplex PCR, and the TCRdb table lists in-frame clones only, not all of them. The table shows 200,000 to 250,000 clones, with 80% to 90% occurring only once. Input material: PBMCs or T cells enriched from blood (not recorded which). All receptors derive from a woman aged 45-65 years who had been exposed to COVID-19.

V gene TRBV5-1 combines with J gene TRBJ2-3; 10 nucleotides align to TRBD2. Germline trimming cut 5 bases from V and 0 bases from J; bases unmatched to any gene: 3. This CDR3 contains 15 residues. CDR1 and CDR2 (germline): SGHRS, YFSETQ. The CDR3 here is CASRLAGPSTDTQYF. The DNA of the CDR3 is TGCGCCAGCAGACTAGCGGGGCCTAGCACAGATACGCAGTATTTT.

The J gene is TRBJ1-2, the V gene TRBV27, with a weak D call TRBD1 (5 bases). V was clipped by 0 bases and J by 0 bases, with 8 bases between them. Germline CDR1 is MNHEY and CDR2 is SMNVEV (reference sequence). The CDR3 has 15 amino acids. CDR3 DNA: TGTGCCAGCAGTTTATCGGCAGGGCCTAACTATGGCTACACCTTC. Amino acid sequence: CASSLSAGPNYGYTF.

This clone was observed once. This chain uses TRBV27 with TRBJ2-1; TRBD2 matches at 10 bases. The CDR3 sequence is 15 residues long. The V gene end was trimmed by 2 bases and the J gene end by 9 bases; junction bases not matched to a gene: 7. Germline assignment: CDR1 MNHEY and CDR2 SMNVEV (reference sequence). The CDR3 loop is CASSLERGGQVEQFF. CDR3 nucleotide sequence: TGTGCCAGCAGTTTAGAGCGGGGGGGCCAGGTTGAGCAGTTCTTC.

The rearrangement links TRBV7-7 to TRBJ2-5, with TRBD2 identical over 15 bases. Germline values: CDR1 SSHAT, CDR2 FNYEAQ (reference sequence). This CDR3 is 17 amino acids long. V was clipped by 4 bases and J by 5 bases; unmatched bases: 8. CDR3 nucleotides: TGTGCCAGCAGCTCGGGACTAGCGGGGGGATCAGGGGAGACCCAGTACTTC. Translation gives CASSSGLAGGSGETQYF.

V is TRBV4-2 and J is TRBJ2-1; D is possibly TRBD2 (5 bases). Trimming removed 4 bases from V and 9 bases from J, with 13 bases in between. This CDR3 is built from 13 residues. The germline CDR1 and CDR2 sequences are LGHNA and YNFKEQ. In DNA form, the CDR3 reads TGTGCCAGCAGCCGCGGGCAGGTAGGTGAGCAGTTCTTC. Translating it yields CASSRGQVGEQFF.

J is TRBJ2-1 and V is TRBV14; 12 bases fit TRBD2. CDR3 length: 16 amino acids. Losses at the gene ends were 2 bases for V and 4 bases for J; bases not matched to a gene: 3. Per germline, CDR1 SGHDN and CDR2 FVKESK. The CDR3 DNA reads TGTGCCAGCAGCCAACGACTAGCGGGGGCGTACAATGAGCAGTTCTTC. Protein: CASSQRLAGAYNEQFF.

The chain recombines TRBV7-8 with TRBJ2-3; D might be TRBD2 (5 bases). Germline lookup yields CDR1 SGHVS and CDR2 FQNEAQ. The CDR3 contains 15 residues. The V end was cut by 0 bases, the J end by 3 bases, with 10 bases between. CDR3 in amino acids: CASSLAEGMTDTQYF. As DNA, the CDR3 is TGTGCCAGCAGCTTAGCCGAGGGTATGACAGATACGCAGTATTTT.

This clone was recorded a few times. The J gene is TRBJ1-1, the V gene TRBV6-5; TRBD1 matches 7 bases. V lost 9 bases and J lost 1; bases outside the gene matches: 8. CDR1 is MNHEY and CDR2 is SVGAGI in the germline V gene. This CDR3 spans 14 amino acids. The CDR3 here is CASLPRGANTEAFF. Written as DNA, the CDR3 is TGTGCCAGTCTACCCAGGGGGGCGAACACTGAAGCTTTCTTT.

This clone was observed once. Here the CDR3 DNA reads TGCAGCGTCCGAACAGGGATTTCCAACACTGAAGCTTTCTTT. Translation gives CSVRTGISNTEAFF. The chain employs TRBV29-1 and TRBJ1-1; a possible D gene is TRBD1 (6 bases). The CDR3 is 14 amino acids. Germline CDR1 and CDR2: SQVTM and ANQGSEA. The V gene lost 6 bases and the J gene lost 2 bases, with 16 bases spanning the gap.

This clone was detected a few times. J is TRBJ1-1 and V is TRBV6-2 or TRBV6-3; D unclear. The V end was cut by 2 bases, the J end by 0 bases, with 10 bases between. Germline V CDR1 and CDR2: MNHEY, SVGEGT. The CDR3 spans 15 residues. The CDR3 region has the DNA TGTGCCAGCAGTTACAAACTTGTGATGAACACTGAAGCTTTCTTT. This encodes CASSYKLVMNTEAFF.

This clone was observed once. CDR3 sequence reads: CASSPDTGELFF. The CDR3 DNA reads as TGTGCCAGCAGTCCGGACACCGGGGAGCTGTTTTTT. The rearrangement joins TRBV27 to TRBJ2-2; D gene unclear. This CDR3 region has 12 residues. Germline V gene lookup returns CDR1 MNHEY and CDR2 SMNVEV (reference sequence). V lost 5 bases to trimming and J lost 3 bases, with 4 bases between them.

The chain carries TRBV7-2 and TRBJ1-1; 9 bases are a match to TRBD1. CDR3 length equals 15 residues. Germline assignment: CDR1 SGHTA and CDR2 FQGNSA. After removal of 1 base from V and 8 bases from J, the junction contained 8 bases not matched to a gene. The CDR3 is CASSLEGQGVSEAFF. CDR3 coding DNA: TGTGCCAGCAGCTTAGAGGGACAGGGCGTTTCGGAAGCTTTCTTT.

The chain is built from TRBV10-2 and TRBJ2-7, with TRBD1 as a possible D gene (5 bases). This CDR3 contains 13 residues. The V end was cut by 8 bases, the J end by 1 base, with 12 bases between. Germline V gene sequence: CDR1 WSHSY, CDR2 SAAADI. The CDR3 coding sequence is TGCGCCAGCGTTAAGGGGAAATCCTACGAGCAGTACTTC. This sequence encodes CASVKGKSYEQYF.

The V and J genes are TRBV18 and TRBJ2-5; D may be TRBD2 (5 bases). V lost 3 bases and J lost 0, with 11 bases in between. Germline-derived CDR1 and CDR2 are KGHSH and LQKENI. The CDR3 contains 15 residues. CDR3 DNA sequence: TGTGCCAGCTCACCCAACTCCGGGAACCAAGAGACCCAGTACTTC. Protein sequence: CASSPNSGNQETQYF.

The chain carries TRBV27 and TRBJ1-6; no definite D call. V was clipped by 2 bases and J by 1 base, with 12 bases between them. This CDR3 spans 17 amino acids. CDR1 and CDR2 (germline): MNHEY, SMNVEV (reference sequence). The CDR3 DNA follows: TGTGCCAGCAGTTTAGAAGCCAGAGGGTCCTATAATTCACCCCTCCACTTT. Its protein product is CASSLEARGSYNSPLHF.

CDR3 sequence reads: CASSQGGGYTEAFF. DNA for the CDR3: TGTGCCAGCAGCCAAGGGGGGGGGTACACTGAAGCTTTCTTT. The chain has TRBV3-1 (or the pseudogene TRBV3-2) and TRBJ1-1; D is possibly TRBD1 (5 bases). CDR1 and CDR2 (germline): LGHDT, YNNKEL (reference sequence). The CDR3 is 14 amino acids. Trimming shortened V by 1 base and J by 3 bases, and 9 bases separated the two germline ends.

This chain links TRBV6-5 with TRBJ2-3, with a tentative D call TRBD2 (7 bases). CDR1 is MNHEY, CDR2 SVGAGI, per germline. The V end was cut by 0 bases, the J end by 4 bases, with 14 bases between. CDR3 length: 16 amino acids. The chain's CDR3 is CASSYSITGRADTQYF. For the CDR3, the DNA is TGTGCCAGCAGTTACTCGATTACAGGGAGGGCAGATACGCAGTATTTT.

The chain has TRBV27 and TRBJ2-3, with D possibly matching TRBD1 (6 bases). From germline, CDR1 is MNHEY and CDR2 SMNVEV (reference sequence). CDR3 size: 11 residues. Deletions cut 2 bases from V and 9 bases from J, with 6 bases between. DNA of the CDR3: TGTGCCAGCAGTTTAGGGGGCACGCAGTATTTT. Amino acid sequence: CASSLGGTQYF.

This chain uses TRBV18 with TRBJ1-3; D uncertain. The ends were cut back, 6 bases at V and 0 bases at J, with 12 bases in the middle. Germline CDR1 KGHSH, CDR2 LQKENI. CDR3 length: 15 residues. CDR3 bases: TGTGCCAGCTCCCCCGCCGGTGGCTCTGGAAACACCATATATTTT. Protein sequence: CASSPAGGSGNTIYF.

This clone was observed a few times. The CDR3: CASSPRDREGSPLHF. Here the CDR3 DNA reads TGTGCCAGCTCACCCAGAGACAGGGAAGGGTCACCCCTCCACTTT. The chain is built from TRBV18 and TRBJ1-6, with 7 bases that match TRBD1. CDR1 and CDR2 (germline): KGHSH, LQKENI. CDR3 length equals 15 residues. V was clipped by 3 bases and J by 10 bases; unmatched bases: 9.

This clone is a singleton in its sample. The chain carries TRBV7-8 and TRBJ2-3; 7 bases fit TRBD2. CDR1 SGHVS and CDR2 FQNEAQ come from the germline V gene. Losses at the gene ends were 1 base for V and 2 bases for J; bases not matched to a gene: 9. The CDR3 extends over 17 amino acids. This CDR3 is CASSLDNLAGPTDTQYF. As DNA, the CDR3 is TGTGCCAGCAGCTTAGACAATTTAGCGGGCCCCACAGATACGCAGTATTTT.

CDR3 DNA: TGCAGCGTACAATACGGGATCCTTAATGAAAAACTGTTTTTT. Translation: CSVQYGILNEKLFF. J is TRBJ1-4 and V is TRBV29-1; unclear D gene. V lost 6 bases, J lost 4 bases, and 15 bases lay in between. The CDR3 loop spans 14 amino acids. CDR1 and CDR2 (germline): SQVTM, ANQGSEA.

This clone has a handful of counts. This chain joins TRBV7-2 and TRBJ1-2, with TRBD1 matching over 7 bases. The CDR3 runs 12 residues. Germline-derived CDR1 and CDR2 are SGHTA and FQGNSA. V was pared by 5 bases and J by 7 bases, with 4 bases of the junction left unmatched. The chain's CDR3 is CASSARGAGYTF. The CDR3 DNA follows: TGTGCCAGCAGCGCCAGGGGGGCTGGCTACACCTTC.